This T cell receptor (beta chain) was identified during a study of cytomegalovirus exposure and HLA in healthy donors. A multiplex PCR was run with 60 Vbeta primers and 13 Jbeta primers. The table came from immunoSEQ multiplex PCR; TCRdb's copy has only in-frame clones and leaves some out. The sample has around 150,000 clones; roughly two thirds are singletons. Remarks on this clone: The antigen is unknown.

Notes on the study in general: Later analysis demonstrated an association between a missense DCLRE1C variant and TCR beta V- and J-gene trimming. TCR beta chains numbering 164 were designated cytomegalovirus-associated. Being indistinguishable, some V segments were excluded, TRBV6-2 and TRBV6-3 among them.

This CDR3 region has 13 residues. The germline V gene has CDR1 SQVTM and CDR2 ANQGSEA. V was shortened by 7 bases and J by 1 base, with 13 bases between the two germline ends. The sequenced material came from PBMCs. This chain uses TRBV29-1 with TRBJ1-1; D perhaps matches TRBD1 (6 bases). The TCR originated in a woman between 18 and 29 years old in good health and CMV-seropositive. For the CDR3, the DNA is TGCAGCGCGGGGGGGGGCGGGAACACTGAAGCTTTCTTT. The encoded protein is CSAGGGGNTEAFF. The whole variable domain, remainder taken from reference TRBV29-1 and TRBJ1-1, is SAVISQKPSRDICQRGTSLTIQCQVDSQVTMMFWYRQQPGQSLTLIATANQGSEATYESGFVIDKFPISRPNLTFSTLTVSNMSPEDSSIYLCSAGGGGNTEAFFGQGTRLTVV.